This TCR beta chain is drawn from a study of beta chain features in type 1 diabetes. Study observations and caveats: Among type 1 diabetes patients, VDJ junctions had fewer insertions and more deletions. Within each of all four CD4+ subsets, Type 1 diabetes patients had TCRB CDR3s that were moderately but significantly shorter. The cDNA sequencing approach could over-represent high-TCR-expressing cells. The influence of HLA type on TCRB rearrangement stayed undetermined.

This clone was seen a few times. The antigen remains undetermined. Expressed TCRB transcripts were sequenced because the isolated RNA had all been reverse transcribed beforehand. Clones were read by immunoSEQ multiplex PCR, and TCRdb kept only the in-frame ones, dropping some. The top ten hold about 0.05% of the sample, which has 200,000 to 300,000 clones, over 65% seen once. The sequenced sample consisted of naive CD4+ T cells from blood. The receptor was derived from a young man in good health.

CDR3 sequence reads: CAIPSSGANVLTF. In nucleotides, the CDR3 is TGTGCCATTCCGAGCTCTGGGGCCAACGTCCTGACTTTC. This chain joins TRBV7-9 and TRBJ2-6; no firm D call. Germline-derived CDR1 and CDR2 are SEHNR and FQNEAQ (reference sequence). V shed 10 bases and J shed 0 bases, with 7 bases lying between them. The CDR3 length is 13 residues.